This T cell receptor (beta chain) was identified during a study of blood T cell repertoires in COVID-19. Study-wide context: PBMCs, B-cell-depleted T cells, or T cells were the source of the cDNA or gDNA that made up the material.

CDR1 is DFQATT and CDR2 is SNEGSKA in the germline V gene (reference sequence). V lost 3 bases and J lost 0, with 19 bases in between. The CDR3 is 17 residues long. Assay: immunoSEQ multiplex PCR; the TCRdb copy retains only in-frame clones and omits some. The data contain some 220,000 clones, roughly 91% of them seen just once; the ten biggest clones take up roughly 0.79%. The receptor's source is a man aged 30 to 45 with COVID-19, enrolled during active disease. The V call is TRBV20-1, the J call TRBJ2-3, with TRBD1 as a possible D gene (6 bases). Sample: peripheral blood. The CDR3 bases are TGCAGTGCTAGTTCCCTCTGGGGGCGAGTTAGCACAGATACGCAGTATTTT. It encodes CSASSLWGRVSTDTQYF.